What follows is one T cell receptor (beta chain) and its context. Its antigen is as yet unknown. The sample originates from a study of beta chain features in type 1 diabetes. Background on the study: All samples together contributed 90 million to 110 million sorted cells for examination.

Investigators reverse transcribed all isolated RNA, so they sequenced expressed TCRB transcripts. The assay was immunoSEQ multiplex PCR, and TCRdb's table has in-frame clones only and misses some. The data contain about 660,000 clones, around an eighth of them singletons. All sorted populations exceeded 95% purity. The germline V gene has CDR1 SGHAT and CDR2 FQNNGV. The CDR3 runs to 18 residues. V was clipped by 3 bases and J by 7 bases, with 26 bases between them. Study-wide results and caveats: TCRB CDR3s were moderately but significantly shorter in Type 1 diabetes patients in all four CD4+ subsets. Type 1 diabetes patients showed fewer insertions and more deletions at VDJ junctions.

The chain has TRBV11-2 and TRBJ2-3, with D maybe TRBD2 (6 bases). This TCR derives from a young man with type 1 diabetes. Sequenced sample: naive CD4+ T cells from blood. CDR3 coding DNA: TGTGCCAGCAGCTTTCGTCCAGGCGGGGATCAAAGGTCACATACGCAGTATTTT. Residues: CASSFRPGGDQRSHTQYF.